Each of the 14 T cell receptor beta chains below was sequenced from the same sample in a study of beta chain features in type 1 diabetes. Every bit of the isolated RNA underwent reverse transcription, so sequencing read expressed TCRB transcripts. Profiled with immunoSEQ multiplex PCR; TCRdb holds only in-frame clones, not every one. The profile shows over 700,000 clones, roughly 15% of them singletons. Sequenced: naive CD4+ T cells from blood. The receptors originated from a woman aged 18-29 years in good health.

This clone was counted between two and nine times. V usage is TRBV2 and J usage is TRBJ1-1; D is unresolved. Trimming pared 6 bases from V and 3 bases from J, leaving 14 bases between. The germline V gene encodes CDR1 SNHLY and CDR2 FYNNEI. The CDR3 length is 14 residues. CDR3 protein: CASRGSPVYTEAFF. The CDR3 nucleotides read TGTGCCAGCAGGGGGTCCCCCGTCTACACTGAAGCTTTCTTT.

A few counts support this clone. The rearrangement joins TRBV4-1 to TRBJ2-1, with 7 bases identical to TRBD1. CDR3 length: 17 amino acids. CDR1 and CDR2 from the germline V gene are MGHRA and YSYEKL. After removal of 0 bases from V and 6 bases from J, the junction contained 11 bases not matched to a gene. For the CDR3, the DNA is TGCGCCAGCAGCCAAGAATGGGGGACAGAGCTAAGCAATGAGCAGTTCTTC. Amino acids: CASSQEWGTELSNEQFF.

This chain uses TRBV27 with TRBJ2-7; 9 nucleotides agree with TRBD1. Unmatched junction bases numbered 19, after V lost 2 bases and J lost 5 bases. This CDR3 is 19 amino acids long. Germline CDR1 reads MNHEY; CDR2 reads SMNVEV (reference sequence). The CDR3 sequence is CASSLPKDRGLLFVDEQYF. The CDR3, as DNA: TGTGCCAGCAGTTTACCCAAGGACAGGGGCCTCCTGTTTGTGGACGAGCAGTACTTC.

There are a few counts of this clone. The genes are TRBV18 and TRBJ2-7, with D perhaps TRBD1 (6 bases). CDR3 length: 13 amino acids. The V and J ends lost 8 bases and 3 bases respectively, with 14 bases between them. Germline V gene sequence: CDR1 KGHSH, CDR2 LQKENI. CDR3 nucleotide sequence: TGTGCCAGCAAAAGGGACACACTCTACGAGCAGTACTTC. Translated, it gives CASKRDTLYEQYF.

There are a few counts of this clone. The junction and the germline gene differ at one end; a read error may be behind it. The V and J genes are TRBV7-7 and TRBJ2-7; 8 nucleotides agree with TRBD2. The CDR3 covers 15 residues. Germline CDR1 SSHAT, CDR2 FNYEAQ (reference sequence). CDR3: CASSQVSREGPEQYF. The CDR3, as DNA: TGTGCTAGCAGCCAAGTCTCCCGGGAGGGCCCCGAGCAGTACTTC.

This chain uses TRBV7-9 with TRBJ2-1; 7 nucleotides align to TRBD2. The germline gives CDR1 SEHNR, CDR2 FQNEAQ (reference sequence). The junction had 4 bases not matched to a gene; V was cut back by 1 base and J by 7 bases. The CDR3 runs 14 residues. The CDR3 coding sequence is TGTGCCAGCAGCTTAGGGCGGGAGCTGAATGAGCAGTTCTTC. Its protein product is CASSLGRELNEQFF.

There are a few counts of this clone. The J gene is TRBJ2-7, the V gene TRBV25-1, with unresolved D. Trimming stripped 8 bases from V and 0 bases from J, with 11 bases between. Per germline, CDR1 MGHDK and CDR2 SYGVNS. The CDR3 spans 13 residues. For the CDR3, the DNA is TGTGCCAGCCTCGGACCCTACTCCTACGAGCAGTACTTC. This codes for CASLGPYSYEQYF.

This chain uses TRBV7-9 with TRBJ2-7; TRBD2 agrees at 8 bases. This CDR3 is built from 15 residues. Germline-derived CDR1 and CDR2 are SEHNR and FQNEAQ (reference sequence). The J segment lost 1 base and the V segment lost 5 bases, leaving 7 bases of the junction unmatched. CDR3 sequence reads: CASSPEAGVSYEQYF. Written as DNA, the CDR3 is TGTGCCAGCAGCCCAGAAGCGGGAGTATCCTACGAGCAGTACTTC.

The chain couples TRBV20-1 to TRBJ1-1, with no clear D. Trimming cost V 6 bases and J 7 bases, with 6 bases left between them. The CDR3 is 9 residues long. Germline assignment: CDR1 DFQATT and CDR2 SNEGSKA (reference sequence). The CDR3 region has the DNA TGCAGTGCGAACCATGAAGCTTTCTTT. This encodes CSANHEAFF.

This clone showed up just a few times. The chain recombines TRBV7-9 with TRBJ2-7; the D gene is possibly TRBD2 (7 bases). Germline lookup yields CDR1 SEHNR and CDR2 FQNEAQ (reference sequence). The V end lost 5 bases, the J end lost 3 bases, and 14 bases lay between the germline ends. The CDR3 extends over 14 amino acids. The CDR3 spells CASSRAGALYEQYF. In DNA form, the CDR3 reads TGTGCCAGCAGCCGGGCGGGGGCTCTCTACGAGCAGTACTTC.

The V and J genes are TRBV11-1 and TRBJ2-6; TRBD1 matches at 7 bases. This CDR3 is 15 amino acids long. From germline, CDR1 is SGHAT and CDR2 FQDESV (reference sequence). After removal of 5 bases from V and 4 bases from J, the junction contained 5 bases not matched to a gene. DNA for the CDR3: TGTGCCAGCAGCGTCGACAGGGCCGGGGCCAACGTCCTGACTTTC. Its translation is CASSVDRAGANVLTF.

The chain has TRBV7-8 and TRBJ2-5; TRBD2 might be the D (5 bases). Trimming stripped 2 bases from V and 5 bases from J, with 15 bases between. The length of the CDR3 is 15 residues. The V gene's germline CDR1 is SGHVS and CDR2 FQNEAQ. The CDR3: CASSLSATSMETQYF. The DNA of the CDR3 is TGTGCCAGCAGCTTATCTGCCACTAGTATGGAGACCCAGTACTTC.

The chain links TRBV7-3 to TRBJ2-5; D is perhaps TRBD2 (6 bases). Germline assignment: CDR1 SGHTA and CDR2 FQGTGA. The CDR3 contains 14 residues. The ends were cut back, 5 bases at V and 5 bases at J, with 15 bases in the middle. CDR3 DNA sequence: TGTGCCAGCAGCCCCGGGGGAGCATACGAGACCCAGTACTTC. It encodes CASSPGGAYETQYF.

This clone has more than one count but fewer than ten. The chain joins TRBV18 to TRBJ2-1; TRBD2 agrees at 12 bases. J gave up 5 bases and V 3 bases, and 14 bases lay outside the gene matches. Germline CDR1 KGHSH, CDR2 LQKENI. The CDR3 has 19 residues. The CDR3 sequence: CASSPITSGRMSLDNEQFF. The DNA for the CDR3 is TGTGCCAGCTCACCTATCACTAGCGGGAGGATGAGCCTCGACAATGAGCAGTTCTTC. Supplemented by reference TRBV18 and TRBJ2-1, the full variable domain reads NAGVMQNPRHLVRRRGQEARLRCSPMKGHSHVYWYRQLPEEGLKFMVYLQKENIIDESGMPKERFSAEFPKEGPSILRIQQVVRGDSAAYFCASSPITSGRMSLDNEQFFGPGTRLTVL.